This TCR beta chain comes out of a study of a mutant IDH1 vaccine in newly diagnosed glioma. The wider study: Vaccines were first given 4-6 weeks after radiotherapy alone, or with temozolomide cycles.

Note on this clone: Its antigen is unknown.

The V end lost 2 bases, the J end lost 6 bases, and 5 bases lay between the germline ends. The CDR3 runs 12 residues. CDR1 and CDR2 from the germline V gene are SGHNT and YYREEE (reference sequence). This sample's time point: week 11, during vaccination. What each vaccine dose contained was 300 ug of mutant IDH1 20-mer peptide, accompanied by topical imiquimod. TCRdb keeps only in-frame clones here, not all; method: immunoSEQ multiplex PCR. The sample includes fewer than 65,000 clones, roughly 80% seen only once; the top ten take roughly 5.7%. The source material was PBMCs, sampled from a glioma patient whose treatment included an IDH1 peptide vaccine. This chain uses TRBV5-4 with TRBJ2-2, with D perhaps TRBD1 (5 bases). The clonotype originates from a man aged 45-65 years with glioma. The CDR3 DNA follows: TGTGCCAGCAGCTTAGGGGCCGGGGAGCTGTTTTTT. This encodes CASSLGAGELFF.